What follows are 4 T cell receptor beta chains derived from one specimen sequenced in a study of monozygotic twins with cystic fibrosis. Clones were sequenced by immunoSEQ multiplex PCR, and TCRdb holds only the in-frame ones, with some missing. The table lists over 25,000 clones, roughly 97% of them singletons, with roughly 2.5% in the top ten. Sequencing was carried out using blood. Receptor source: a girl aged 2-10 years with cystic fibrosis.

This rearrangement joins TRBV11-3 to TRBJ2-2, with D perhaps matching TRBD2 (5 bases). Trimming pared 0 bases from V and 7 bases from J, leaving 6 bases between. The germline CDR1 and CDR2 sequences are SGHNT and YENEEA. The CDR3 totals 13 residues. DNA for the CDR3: TGTGCCAGCAGCTTAGATCGGGGCGGGGAGCTGTTTTTT. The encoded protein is CASSLDRGGELFF.

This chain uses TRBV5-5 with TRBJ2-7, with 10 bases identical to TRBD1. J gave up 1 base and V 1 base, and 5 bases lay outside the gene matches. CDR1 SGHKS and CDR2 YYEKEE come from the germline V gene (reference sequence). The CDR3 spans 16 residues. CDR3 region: CASSLSDRGPSYEQYF. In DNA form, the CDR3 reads TGTGCCAGCAGCTTGTCTGACAGGGGGCCGTCCTACGAGCAGTACTTC.

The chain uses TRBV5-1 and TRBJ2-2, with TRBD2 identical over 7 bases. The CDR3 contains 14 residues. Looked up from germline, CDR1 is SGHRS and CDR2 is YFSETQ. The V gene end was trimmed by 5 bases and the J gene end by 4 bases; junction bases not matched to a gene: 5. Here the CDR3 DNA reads TGCGCCAGCAGTTGGCTAGCGGTCACCGGGGAGCTGTTTTTT. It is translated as CASSWLAVTGELFF.

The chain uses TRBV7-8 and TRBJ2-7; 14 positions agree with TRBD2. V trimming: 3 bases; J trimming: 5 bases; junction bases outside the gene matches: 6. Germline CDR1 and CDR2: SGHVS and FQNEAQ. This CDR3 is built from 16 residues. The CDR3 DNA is TGTGCCAGCAGCTTCCGACTAGCGGGAGGGCCCCACGAGCAGTACTTC. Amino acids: CASSFRLAGGPHEQYF.